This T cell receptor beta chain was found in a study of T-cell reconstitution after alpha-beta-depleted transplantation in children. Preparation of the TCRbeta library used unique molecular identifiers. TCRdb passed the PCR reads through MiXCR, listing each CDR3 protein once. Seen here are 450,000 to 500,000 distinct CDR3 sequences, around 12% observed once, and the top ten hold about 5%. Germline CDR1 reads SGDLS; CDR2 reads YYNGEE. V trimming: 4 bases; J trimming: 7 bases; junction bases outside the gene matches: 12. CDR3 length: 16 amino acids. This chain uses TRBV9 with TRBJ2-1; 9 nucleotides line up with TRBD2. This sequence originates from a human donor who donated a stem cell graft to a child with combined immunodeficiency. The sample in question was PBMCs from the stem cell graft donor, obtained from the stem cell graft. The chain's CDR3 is CASSPRLGGRANEQFF. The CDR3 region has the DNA TGTGCCAGCAGCCCCCGCCTGGGCGGGAGGGCGAATGAGCAGTTCTTC.